These 18 T cell receptor beta chains were sequenced from one sample in a study of CD8 T cells in ankylosing spondylitis. TCRdb reanalysed the 5' RACE reads using MiXCR and keeps one entry per CDR3 protein. The table has some 150,000 distinct CDR3 sequences, over 10% seen once. What was sequenced was blood, either unsorted or a sorted T cell fraction (not recorded which). These receptors originate from a female donor with ankylosing spondylitis or in good health (not recorded which).

In its sample, this clonotype was seen many times. The J gene is TRBJ1-1, the V gene TRBV12-3 or TRBV12-4; D is ambiguous. Trimming took off 6 bases at V and 1 base at J, with 12 bases between the two ends. The CDR3 has 14 residues. CDR3 in DNA: TGTGCCAGCAGCCCACCCGTAGGGAACACTGAAGCTTTCTTT. Translated, it gives CASSPPVGNTEAFF.

This clonotype appeared a few times. The chain couples TRBV20-1 to TRBJ2-2, with TRBD2 identical over 14 bases. The V gene's germline CDR1 is DFQATT and CDR2 SNEGSKA (reference sequence). V gave up 4 bases and J gave up 5 bases; unmatched junction bases: 6. This CDR3 comprises 16 residues. Here the CDR3 DNA reads TGCAGTGCTATGTGGGGACTAGCGGGAGAAACCGGGGAGCTGTTTTTT. Encoded protein: CSAMWGLAGETGELFF.

This clonotype appeared many times. The CDR3 nucleotides are TGTGCCAGCAGCCACGGATCTCAAGAGACCCAGTACTTC. This sequence encodes CASSHGSQETQYF. The rearrangement joins TRBV7-9 to TRBJ2-5; D ambiguous. Germline V gene data show CDR1 as SEHNR and CDR2 as FQNEAQ (reference sequence). This CDR3 has 13 amino acids. Deletions cut 5 bases from V and 2 bases from J, with 9 bases between.

At least ten counts were recorded for this clonotype. J is TRBJ2-1 and V is TRBV3-1, with 7 bases fitting TRBD1. This CDR3 is built from 17 residues. Germline V gene sequence: CDR1 LGHDT, CDR2 YNNKEL (reference sequence). The V gene end was trimmed by 4 bases and the J gene end by 3 bases; junction bases not matched to a gene: 12. The CDR3 bases are TGTGCCAGCAGCCCTTCCACAGGGGTCGCTTACTACAATGAGCAGTTCTTC. Translated: CASSPSTGVAYYNEQFF.

This clonotype was recorded many times. V is TRBV12-3 or TRBV12-4 and J is TRBJ2-1, with D maybe TRBD2 (5 bases). This CDR3 is 13 amino acids long. The ends were cut back, 6 bases at V and 6 bases at J, with 12 bases in the middle. The CDR3, as DNA: TGTGCCAGCAGCCTCGGGATCGGCAATGAGCAGTTCTTC. Its protein product is CASSLGIGNEQFF.

The table lists this clonotype with many counts. J is TRBJ2-1 and V is TRBV6-1; D possibly corresponds to TRBD2 (5 bases). V lost 5 bases and J 9 bases, leaving 11 bases between the germline ends. This CDR3 has 12 residues. Looked up from germline, CDR1 is MNHNS and CDR2 is SASEGT. The CDR3 here is CASSILVGEQFF. Here the CDR3 DNA reads TGTGCCAGCAGTATACTAGTTGGTGAGCAGTTCTTC.

In this sample, this clonotype turned up many times. The chain recombines TRBV6-1 with TRBJ1-1; D not certain. Trimming removed 7 bases from V and 4 bases from J, with 13 bases in between. This CDR3 is built from 13 residues. Looked up from germline, CDR1 is MNHNS and CDR2 is SASEGT. The CDR3 DNA is TGTGCCAGCACGGTGGCGGCGCCCACTGAAGCTTTCTTT. Translating gives CASTVAAPTEAFF.

This clonotype was found many times. The chain links TRBV25-1 to TRBJ2-3; TRBD1 matches at 9 bases. Trimming took 3 bases from V and 4 from J; bases not matched to a gene: 5. This CDR3 region has 15 residues. The germline V gene encodes CDR1 MGHDK and CDR2 SYGVNS. CDR3 amino acids: CASSDTRDRADTQYF. CDR3 coding DNA: TGTGCCAGCAGTGATACTCGGGACAGGGCAGATACGCAGTATTTT.

The table lists this clonotype with many counts. This chain joins TRBV6-1 and TRBJ2-7; 10 nucleotides line up with TRBD2. The CDR3 contains 15 residues. CDR1 is MNHNS and CDR2 is SASEGT in the germline V gene. With 6 bases clipped from V and 0 bases from J, the junction kept 5 bases outside the gene matches. For the CDR3, the DNA is TGTGCCAGCAGGACCGGGACTAGCGCCTCCTACGAGCAGTACTTC. It specifies CASRTGTSASYEQYF.

This clonotype appeared many times. The chain recombines TRBV11-2 with TRBJ1-1; D ambiguous. Germline-derived CDR1 and CDR2 are SGHAT and FQNNGV. The V gene lost 1 base and the J gene lost 5 bases, with 11 bases spanning the gap. CDR3 size: 14 residues. The CDR3 region has the DNA TGTGCCAGCAGCTTAGCTACAACGGGGACTGAAGCTTTCTTT. This encodes CASSLATTGTEAFF.

This clonotype was found a few times. Written as DNA, the CDR3 is TGTGCCAGCAGCTTAGCAGGCTTGATCTACGAGCAGTACTTC. This translates into CASSLAGLIYEQYF. The chain employs TRBV7-2 and TRBJ2-7; unclear D gene. Per germline, CDR1 SGHTA and CDR2 FQGNSA. The CDR3 totals 14 residues. Trimming removed 0 bases from V and 3 bases from J, with 9 bases in between.

This clonotype has at least ten counts. CDR3 in DNA: TGTGCCAGCAGCTTGCTCGTGGTCAGCTACGAGCAGTACTTC. Its protein product is CASSLLVVSYEQYF. This chain connects TRBV5-5 to TRBJ2-7; no reliable D call. CDR1 is SGHKS, CDR2 YYEKEE, per germline (reference sequence). The CDR3 spans 14 residues. The V end lost 1 base, the J end lost 3 bases, and 11 bases lay between the germline ends.

There are many counts of this clonotype. The chain is built from TRBV27 and TRBJ1-2; 10 nucleotides line up with TRBD1. The CDR3 covers 13 residues. Per the germline V gene, CDR1 is MNHEY and CDR2 is SMNVEV (reference sequence). The J segment lost 6 bases and the V segment lost 7 bases, leaving 5 bases of the junction unmatched. This CDR3 reads CASTGQGVNGYTF. The CDR3 DNA sequence: TGTGCCAGCACCGGACAGGGGGTAAATGGCTACACCTTC.

In its sample, this clonotype was seen many times. This chain joins TRBV11-2 and TRBJ2-1, with TRBD2 matching over 9 bases. The CDR3 spans 16 residues. The germline V gene has CDR1 SGHAT and CDR2 FQNNGV. V shed 3 bases, J shed 0 bases, and the junction held 3 bases outside the gene matches. The DNA of the CDR3 is TGTGCCAGCAGCTTTAGCGGGGGACGCTCCTACAATGAGCAGTTCTTC. Protein product: CASSFSGGRSYNEQFF.

This clonotype came up many times. The J gene is TRBJ1-5, the V gene TRBV7-6; no clear D. This CDR3 contains 15 residues. V gave up 0 bases and J gave up 9 bases, with 15 bases separating them. Germline V gene sequence: CDR1 SGHVS, CDR2 FNYEAQ. CDR3 sequence (DNA): TGTGCCAGCAGCTTAGCTTCGGGCCCCGACGGGCCCCAGCATTTT. Translation: CASSLASGPDGPQHF.

This clonotype was counted at least ten times. The V call is TRBV12-3 or TRBV12-4, the J call TRBJ1-2; 7 bases align to TRBD1. Unmatched junction bases numbered 7, after V lost 2 bases and J lost 7 bases. This CDR3 region has 14 residues. In DNA form, the CDR3 reads TGTGCCAGCAGTTTACTGGGACAGCCCGTTGGCTACACCTTC. Its protein is CASSLLGQPVGYTF.

This chain uses TRBV5-1 with TRBJ1-5; D might be TRBD1 (6 bases). The germline gives CDR1 SGHRS, CDR2 YFSETQ. Trimming removed 0 bases at V and 2 bases at J, with 9 bases between. This CDR3 spans 15 amino acids. CDR3 bases: TGCGCCAGCAGCTTGGTGGCAGGGGGCAATCAGCCCCAGCATTTT. Encoded protein: CASSLVAGGNQPQHF.

The chain combines TRBV11-2 with TRBJ2-7, with D perhaps assigned TRBD1 or TRBD2 (7 bases each). V lost 1 base, J lost 3 bases, and 13 bases lay in between. Looked up from germline, CDR1 is SGHAT and CDR2 is FQNNGV. The CDR3 length is 15 residues. The CDR3 sequence: CASSLGGGQYYEQYF. In DNA, the CDR3 is TGTGCCAGCAGCTTAGGGGGGGGACAGTACTACGAGCAGTACTTC.